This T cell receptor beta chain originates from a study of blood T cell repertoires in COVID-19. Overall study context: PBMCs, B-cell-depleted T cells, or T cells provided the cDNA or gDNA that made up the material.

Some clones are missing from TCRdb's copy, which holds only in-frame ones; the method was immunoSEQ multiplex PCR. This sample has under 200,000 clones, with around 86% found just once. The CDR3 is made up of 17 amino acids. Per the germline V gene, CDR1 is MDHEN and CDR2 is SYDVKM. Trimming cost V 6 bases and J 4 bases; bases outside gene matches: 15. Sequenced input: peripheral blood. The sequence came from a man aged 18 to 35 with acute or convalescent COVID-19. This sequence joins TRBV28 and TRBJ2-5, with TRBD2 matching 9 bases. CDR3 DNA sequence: TGTGCCAGCAGCCCCGGGGGGAGGCTAGCGGGGCTAGAGACCCAGTACTTC. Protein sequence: CASSPGGRLAGLETQYF.